A selection of T cell receptor beta chains follows, all from one sample in a study of blood T cell repertoires in COVID-19. Here immunoSEQ multiplex PCR was the method, and the copy in TCRdb shows in-frame clones only, minus some. In the table there are a few hundred thousand clones, 86% of which are singletons. Sequenced sample: PBMCs or T cells enriched from blood (not recorded which). Receptors were obtained from a man aged 25-40 years who had recovered from COVID-19. Each CDR3 is given with its conserved first and last residue. The order of the fields is J gene, clone size, V gene, D gene, CDR3 protein, CDR3 DNA. D genes are given only for firm matches. Size is omitted from some rows. Given values are once, few, many or a class for expanded clones.

>TRBJ1-1|-|TRBV2|-
CASSRRAISGTEAFF
TGTGCCAGCAGTCGACGTGCCATCTCGGGCACTGAAGCTTTCTTT
>TRBJ2-1|-|TRBV19|TRBD2
CASSRVAGGYNEQFF
TGTGCCAGTAGTAGGGTAGCGGGAGGGTACAATGAGCAGTTCTTC
>TRBJ1-5|-|TRBV7-2|-
CASSLYLYSNQPQHF
TGTGCCAGCAGCCTCTATTTATATAGCAATCAGCCCCAGCATTTT
>TRBJ2-1|-|TRBV10-2|TRBD2
CASSDTSGGNEQFF
TGCGCCAGCAGTGATACTAGCGGGGGAAATGAGCAGTTCTTC
>TRBJ1-5|-|TRBV6-5|-
CASSSESYQPQHF
TGTGCCAGCAGTTCGGAGTCTTATCAGCCCCAGCATTTT
>TRBJ1-6|-|TRBV28|TRBD1
CASSPTGTGSWPLHF
TGTGCCAGCAGCCCAACCGGGACAGGTAGTTGGCCCCTCCACTTT
>TRBJ1-5|-|TRBV6-4|-
CASSIFDGGPQSGNQPQHF
TGTGCCAGCAGCATTTTCGACGGGGGACCCCAAAGCGGCAATCAGCCCCAGCATTTT
>TRBJ2-5|-|TRBV3-1/TRBV3-2|TRBD1
CASSPGTGWMETQYF
TGTGCCAGCAGCCCCGGGACAGGGTGGATGGAGACCCAGTACTTC
>TRBJ2-3|-|TRBV7-9|-
CASGGTGTDTQYF
TGTGCCAGTGGAGGGACCGGCACAGATACGCAGTATTTT
>TRBJ2-7|few|TRBV5-6|-
CASSLPDIQSYEQYF
TGTGCCAGCAGCCTCCCGGACATCCAGTCCTACGAGCAGTACTTC
>TRBJ1-5|-|TRBV28|-
CASTPSGRSNQPQHF
TGTGCCAGCACCCCCTCAGGTCGCAGCAATCAGCCCCAGCATTTT
>TRBJ2-7|-|TRBV5-4|TRBD2
CASSPPPREGYEQYF
TGTGCCAGCAGCCCCCCCCCGCGGGAGGGATACGAGCAGTACTTC
>TRBJ1-1|-|TRBV19|-
CASYQGIMNTEAFF
TGTGCCAGTTATCAGGGGATCATGAACACTGAAGCTTTCTTT
>TRBJ1-2|-|TRBV6-6|TRBD1
CASSYSQGVNYGYTF
TGTGCCAGCAGTTACTCCCAGGGGGTGAACTATGGCTACACCTTC
>TRBJ2-7|few|TRBV19|-
CAGSQAGLESYEQYF
TGTGCCGGGTCCCAAGCAGGGTTAGAGTCCTACGAGCAGTACTTC
>TRBJ1-1|-|TRBV15|-
CATSRGLRNTEAFF
TGTGCCACCAGCAGAGGACTAAGGAACACTGAAGCTTTCTTT
>TRBJ2-6|-|TRBV24-1|TRBD2
CATSDPRGLAGGASGANVLTF
TGTGCCACCAGTGACCCACGGGGACTAGCGGGGGGTGCCTCTGGGGCCAACGTCCTGACTTTC
>TRBJ1-3|-|TRBV3-1/TRBV3-2|TRBD1
CASSQGDRTGNTIYF
TGTGCCAGCAGCCAAGGGGACAGAACTGGAAACACCATATATTTT
>TRBJ1-4|few|TRBV9|TRBD1
CASSATGAVNEKLFF
TGTGCCAGCAGCGCTACAGGGGCTGTTAATGAAAAACTGTTTTTT
>TRBJ2-7|-|TRBV30|-
CAPDRTYEQYF
TGTGCACCTGACAGAACCTACGAGCAGTACTTC
>TRBJ2-5|once|TRBV6-5|TRBD2
CASSTGLAGRETQYF
TGTGCCAGCAGTACGGGACTAGCGGGGAGGGAGACCCAGTACTTC
>TRBJ2-7|-|TRBV7-8|TRBD1
CASSLDGTGLYF
TGTGCCAGCAGCTTAGATGGGACAGGGCTGTACTTC
>TRBJ1-4|-|TRBV28|TRBD1
CASSSQGARSNEKLFF
TGTGCCAGCAGTTCCCAGGGGGCGCGGTCTAATGAAAAACTGTTTTTT
>TRBJ1-6|-|TRBV28|TRBD1
CASGPGTAGSPLHF
TGTGCCAGCGGCCCTGGGACAGCCGGTTCACCCCTCCACTTT